The rows below give T cell receptor beta chains drawn from one sample of a study of cytomegalovirus exposure and HLA in healthy donors. Data came from immunoSEQ multiplex PCR; TCRdb stores just in-frame clones and leaves some out. The repertoire holds some 69,000 clones, with roughly three quarters as singletons. The sequenced sample was PBMCs. These receptor sequences come from a woman aged 25 to 39 in good health and CMV-seronegative. The CDR3 runs from the conserved cysteine through the conserved F or W. Fields, in order: CDR3 protein, CDR3 DNA, clone size, J gene, V gene, D gene. The D gene is left open where the match is weak. Part of the rows lack a size; the others show once, few, many or a class for expanded clones.

CDR3: CASSPNPGGYLNTGELFF
DNA: TGTGCCAGCTCACCAAATCCCGGCGGATACTTGAACACCGGGGAGCTGTTTTTT
size: -
J: TRBJ2-2
V: TRBV18
D: -

CDR3: CAAGGGLLTDTQYF
DNA: TGTGCGGCTGGGGGGGGCCTTCTCACAGATACGCAGTATTTT
size: -
J: TRBJ2-3
V: TRBV7-2
D: -

CDR3: CASSLGGGYEQYF
DNA: TGTGCCAGCAGCTTGGGGGGGGGATACGAGCAGTACTTC
size: few
J: TRBJ2-7
V: TRBV7-8
D: TRBD2

CDR3: CASSRQSQKAKNIQYF
DNA: TGTGCCAGCAGCCGACAGAGCCAGAAAGCCAAAAACATTCAGTACTTC
size: few
J: TRBJ2-4
V: TRBV5-6
D: -

CDR3: CASSLDSSSYNEQFF
DNA: TGTGCCAGCAGCTTGGACAGCAGCTCCTACAATGAGCAGTTCTTC
size: -
J: TRBJ2-1
V: TRBV7-2
D: -

CDR3: CASSYPGQEETQYF
DNA: TGTGCCAGCAGTTACCCCGGACAGGAAGAGACCCAGTACTTC
size: -
J: TRBJ2-5
V: TRBV6-5
D: TRBD1

CDR3: CAWSAGNKDEKLFF
DNA: TGTGCCTGGAGTGCAGGGAATAAGGATGAAAAACTGTTTTTT
size: -
J: TRBJ1-4
V: TRBV30
D: -

CDR3: CASSPRGTVYEQYF
DNA: TGTGCCAGCAGCCCTCGCGGGACAGTCTACGAGCAGTACTTC
size: -
J: TRBJ2-7
V: TRBV14
D: -

CDR3: CASGLEGVAGDGELFF
DNA: TGTGCTAGTGGTTTGGAGGGGGTAGCGGGGGACGGGGAGCTGTTTTTT
size: -
J: TRBJ2-2
V: TRBV12-5
D: TRBD2

CDR3: CAWSVGQGEPYEQYF
DNA: TGTGCCTGGAGTGTGGGGCAGGGGGAACCCTACGAGCAGTACTTC
size: -
J: TRBJ2-7
V: TRBV30
D: TRBD1

CDR3: CASREMGRRVRLGANVLTF
DNA: TGTGCCAGTAGAGAAATGGGCAGGAGGGTCAGATTGGGGGCCAACGTCCTGACTTTC
size: -
J: TRBJ2-6
V: TRBV19
D: -

CDR3: CASSWSGGEQFF
DNA: TGTGCCAGCAGTTGGAGCGGGGGGGAGCAGTTCTTC
size: -
J: TRBJ2-1
V: TRBV7-2
D: TRBD2